Below, one TCR beta chain is given with its context. Its antigen is unidentified. The sample contains more than one DNA sequence encoding this CDR3. V was trimmed by 7 bases and J by 0 bases, leaving 1 base between them. This CDR3 is 11 amino acids long. From germline, CDR1 is SNHLY and CDR2 FYNNEI. Sequencing used immunoSEQ multiplex PCR; TCRdb keeps in-frame clones, though not all of them. The sample contains 2 million to 2.5 million clones, around 95% of which appear only once. The sample is drawn from a study of shared clonotypes between healthy human individuals. As for the study in general: Serving as donors were two women and three men, whose ages spanned 18 to 49.

Study findings and constraints: A generally larger estimated richness was seen in naive subsets than in memory subsets. Represented diversity, genetic and exposure-history alike, was limited by few donors. The naive CD4 repertoires of a few donors were compared, and approximately 5% of clonotypes were shared.

The sequence came from a man between 18 and 35 years old in good health. Sample: naive CD4+ T cells sorted from blood. Noted subset: CD45RA+ positively selected. The chain links TRBV2 to TRBJ2-1; the D is unclear. The CDR3 nucleotides are TGTGCCAGCACCTCCTACAATGAGCAGTTCTTC. Translated: CASTSYNEQFF.